A single sample is the source of the 27 T cell receptor beta chains below, sequenced in a study of Ad26.COV2.S vaccination and SARS-CoV-2 variants (dated by TCRdb to about 2021). The treatment or condition label here, explained by the study, means: roughly 20 received Ad26.COV2.S at low or high dose, single or two shots; about 5 received placebo; per-sample allocation not given. For vaccine and placebo recipients, repertoires were sequenced using samples collected on day 63 after the first injection. Libraries came from the immunoSEQ multiplex PCR assay. Sourced from immuneACCESS, this table was stored by TCRdb with only in-frame sequences that have V and J called. A share of the clones is absent; for the studies checked, an unresolved V gene accounts for under half, and the remainder has no known explanation. The sample records 440,000 or so clones, 80% to 90% of which are singletons. The ten most abundant clones make up under 2% of the sample.

Sample: peripheral blood, taken in a trial of Ad26.COV2.S vaccine versus placebo. Every receptor here comes from a person between 18 and 59 years old who received the Ad26.COV2.S COVID-19 vaccine or a placebo.

A few counts support this clone. The chain joins TRBV4-1 to TRBJ2-1; 9 positions match TRBD2. Trimming removed 1 base from V and 3 bases from J; junction bases left unmatched: 7. CDR1 and CDR2 from the germline V gene are MGHRA and YSYEKL. The CDR3 length is 17 residues. CDR3 protein: CASSQVLAGRFYNEQFF. For the CDR3, the DNA is TGCGCCAGCAGCCAAGTTCTAGCGGGACGTTTCTACAATGAGCAGTTCTTC.

The J gene is TRBJ1-5, the V gene TRBV10-2, with 10 bases aligning to TRBD1. With V trimmed by 6 bases and J by 4 bases, 6 bases remained unmatched. Germline assignment: CDR1 WSHSY and CDR2 SAAADI. This CDR3 has 15 residues. The CDR3 protein is CASSAGTGVNQPQHF. CDR3 nucleotide sequence: TGCGCCAGCAGCGCCGGGACAGGGGTGAATCAGCCCCAGCATTTT.

The rearrangement uses TRBV5-1 and TRBJ1-2; perhaps TRBD1 as D (6 bases). The ends were cut back, 4 bases at V and 5 bases at J, with 15 bases in the middle. The length of the CDR3 is 14 residues. Germline V gene data show CDR1 as SGHRS and CDR2 as YFSETQ. CDR3 DNA: TGCGCCAGCAGCCCAACGCAGGGGAAGTATGGCTACACCTTC. Translation: CASSPTQGKYGYTF.

In its sample, this clone was seen once. This chain joins TRBV6-4 and TRBJ1-2; D is possibly TRBD1 (6 bases). Germline V gene lookup returns CDR1 MRHNA and CDR2 SNTAGT. V was clipped by 2 bases and J by 4 bases, with 14 bases between them. The CDR3 consists of 15 residues. CDR3 protein: CASSDTSTGSYGYTF. CDR3 nucleotide sequence: TGTGCCAGCAGTGACACTTCGACAGGTTCCTATGGCTACACCTTC.

The rearrangement joins TRBV29-1 to TRBJ1-1, with D uncertain. Germline V lookup: CDR1 SQVTM, CDR2 ANQGSEA. Trimming removed 6 bases at V and 4 bases at J, with 12 bases between. CDR3 size: 12 residues. Here the CDR3 reads CSVSKGSTEAFF. In nucleotides, the CDR3 is TGCAGCGTCAGTAAGGGTTCCACTGAAGCTTTCTTT.

The chain carries TRBV6-5 and TRBJ2-7, with a possible D match to TRBD1 (6 bases). Trimming left V 8 bases short and J 7 bases short, with 21 bases between. Germline V CDR1 and CDR2: MNHEY, SVGAGI. The CDR3 runs 14 residues. CDR3 amino acids: CASQPGDNPFEQYF. The CDR3 DNA is TGTGCCAGCCAGCCCGGGGACAACCCCTTTGAGCAGTACTTC.

The chain links TRBV5-1 to TRBJ2-3; D may be TRBD1 or TRBD2 (6 bases each). Trimming shortened V by 9 bases and J by 2 bases, and 13 bases separated the two germline ends. There are 13 residues in the CDR3. Germline CDR1 is SGHRS and CDR2 is YFSETQ. CDR3 amino acids: CATRGLLTDTQYF. CDR3 sequence (DNA): TGCGCCACCAGGGGACTCCTCACAGATACGCAGTATTTT. Supplemented by reference TRBV5-1 and TRBJ2-3, the full variable domain reads KAGVTQTPRYLIKTRGQQVTLSCSPISGHRSVSWYQQTPGQGLQFLFEYFSETQRNKGNFPGRFSGRQFSNSRSEMNVSTLELGDSALYLCATRGLLTDTQYFGPGTRLTVL.

The chain recombines TRBV7-2 with TRBJ1-1; 9 bases match TRBD1. Germline CDR1 and CDR2: SGHTA and FQGNSA. V gave up 4 bases and J gave up 4 bases; unmatched junction bases: 7. The CDR3 consists of 15 residues. CDR3 bases: TGTGCCAGCAGCTCTCAACAGGGGGCAGGCACTGAAGCTTTCTTT. Translating gives CASSSQQGAGTEAFF.

This clone was seen just once. The chain has TRBV5-4 and TRBJ2-7, with D perhaps matching TRBD1 or TRBD2 (5 bases each). Germline V gene lookup returns CDR1 SGHNT and CDR2 YYREEE (reference sequence). The CDR3 contains 14 residues. Trimming stripped 1 base from V and 6 bases from J, with 14 bases between. The CDR3 spells CASSLSGGGGEQYF. As DNA, the CDR3 is TGTGCCAGCAGCTTGAGTGGGGGTGGTGGCGAGCAGTACTTC.

In DNA, the CDR3 is TGTGCCAGCAGTCCGTGGCTAGCGGGGCCCTCAGATACGCAGTATTTT. Its translation: CASSPWLAGPSDTQYF. This sequence joins TRBV27 and TRBJ2-3; 9 bases agree with TRBD2. The V gene end was trimmed by 5 bases and the J gene end by 4 bases; junction bases not matched to a gene: 10. CDR3 size: 16 residues. CDR1 MNHEY and CDR2 SMNVEV come from the germline V gene (reference sequence).

This clone was seen once. The chain combines TRBV6-6 with TRBJ2-1, with TRBD2 identical over 9 bases. The germline CDR1 and CDR2 sequences are MNHNY and SVGAGI (reference sequence). The CDR3 is made up of 16 amino acids. The V segment lost 2 bases and the J segment 3 bases; nucleotides outside the gene matches: 5. CDR3 region: CASSYPTSGFYNEQFF. CDR3 nucleotide sequence: TGTGCCAGCAGTTACCCGACTAGCGGATTCTACAATGAGCAGTTCTTC.

The chain is built from TRBV7-2 and TRBJ1-1; D not certain. V dropped 5 bases and J dropped 10 bases, with 17 bases sitting between them. The V gene's germline CDR1 is SGHTA and CDR2 FQGNSA. This CDR3 contains 13 residues. The CDR3 region has the DNA TGTGCCAGCAGCCTTTACAGTGGTCTTCTAGCTTTCTTT. Residues: CASSLYSGLLAFF.

The chain joins TRBV28 to TRBJ2-7; 11 positions match TRBD2. CDR1 MDHEN and CDR2 SYDVKM come from the germline V gene. Trimming cost V 5 bases and J 2 bases; bases outside gene matches: 8. The CDR3 has 16 residues. The CDR3 coding sequence is TGTGCCAGCAGTCACCCAATAGCGGGAGGGACCTACGAGCAGTACTTC. This translates into CASSHPIAGGTYEQYF.

As DNA, the CDR3 is TGTGCCAGCAGCTTAGATGTGAGTAGCTACAATGAGCAGTTCTTC. As protein: CASSLDVSSYNEQFF. The rearrangement joins TRBV11-2 to TRBJ2-1; D remains unclear. Germline values: CDR1 SGHAT, CDR2 FQNNGV. This CDR3 region has 15 residues. The V end was cut by 0 bases, the J end by 3 bases, with 9 bases between.

The rearrangement uses TRBV18 and TRBJ1-1; no reliable D call. The CDR3 sequence is 16 residues long. Trimming removed 1 base at V and 0 bases at J, with 12 bases between. Germline CDR1 is KGHSH and CDR2 is LQKENI. In DNA, the CDR3 is TGTGCCAGCTCACCACTTGAAGGACTAATGAACACTGAAGCTTTCTTT. Its translation: CASSPLEGLMNTEAFF.

The chain uses TRBV7-2 and TRBJ2-1; 10 bases agree with TRBD2. Germline V gene lookup returns CDR1 SGHTA and CDR2 FQGNSA. The CDR3 extends over 14 amino acids. V was clipped by 5 bases and J by 7 bases; unmatched bases: 5. The chain's CDR3 is CASSIWTSGNEQFF. As DNA, the CDR3 is TGTGCCAGCAGCATCTGGACTAGCGGAAATGAGCAGTTCTTC.

This clone was picked up one time. This sequence joins TRBV6-2 or TRBV6-3 and TRBJ2-7, with TRBD1 matching over 7 bases. Germline CDR1 MNHEY, CDR2 SVGEGT. V shed 6 bases, J shed 6 bases, and the junction held 8 bases outside the gene matches. CDR3 size: 13 residues. Here the CDR3 reads CASSRDSLGEQYF. The CDR3 coding sequence is TGTGCCAGCAGCCGGGACAGCTTAGGCGAGCAGTACTTC.

The CDR3 sequence is CASSIYRTGNSPLHF. The CDR3 DNA is TGTGCCAGTAGTATCTACCGGACAGGAAATTCACCCCTCCACTTT. The chain carries TRBV19 and TRBJ1-6; the match to TRBD1 covers 7 bases. CDR3 length: 15 amino acids. Losses at the gene ends were 3 bases for V and 7 bases for J; bases not matched to a gene: 6. In germline, CDR1 is LNHDA, CDR2 SQIVND (reference sequence).

The chain is built from TRBV15 and TRBJ1-6; tentative D call: TRBD1 (6 bases). Trimming took 0 bases from V and 9 from J, leaving 15 bases between them. CDR1 is LNHNV, CDR2 YYDKDF, per germline (reference sequence). The length of the CDR3 is 16 residues. CDR3: CATSRDLVQGSSPLHF. In DNA form, the CDR3 reads TGTGCCACCAGCAGAGATTTGGTGCAGGGGAGTTCACCCCTCCACTTT.

J is TRBJ1-6 and V is TRBV11-2, with D possibly matching TRBD1 (6 bases). CDR1 SGHAT and CDR2 FQNNGV come from the germline V gene. Trimming removed 5 bases at V and 8 bases at J, with 13 bases between. The CDR3 is 14 residues long. CDR3 sequence: CASSHREWDSPLHF. The CDR3 coding sequence is TGTGCCAGCAGCCACAGGGAGTGGGATTCACCCCTCCACTTT.

This clone was detected only once. The rearrangement uses TRBV6-2 or TRBV6-3 and TRBJ1-1, with D possibly TRBD1 on 6 matching bases. Germline V gene data show CDR1 as MNHEY and CDR2 as SVGEGT. V lost 5 bases to trimming and J lost 1 base, with 11 bases between them. This CDR3 region has 14 residues. The CDR3 sequence is CASSHDRRNTEAFF. The CDR3 nucleotides read TGTGCCAGCAGTCACGACAGGAGGAACACTGAAGCTTTCTTT.

The chain links TRBV12-3 or TRBV12-4 to TRBJ1-1, with D perhaps matching TRBD1 (5 bases). The CDR3 sequence is 13 residues long. V lost 6 bases and J lost 8, with 16 bases in between. The CDR3 is CASSPAGGGEAFF. For the CDR3, the DNA is TGTGCCAGCAGCCCCGCGGGTGGGGGGGAAGCTTTCTTT.

This clone was counted once. This chain links TRBV5-1 with TRBJ1-3; the match to TRBD1 covers 8 bases. The CDR3 length is 14 residues. Germline CDR1 is SGHRS and CDR2 is YFSETQ. V dropped 4 bases and J dropped 2; count of bases not matched to a gene: 2. The CDR3: CASSTDRAGNTIYF. CDR3 coding DNA: TGCGCCAGCAGCACGGACAGGGCTGGAAACACCATATATTTT. Combining the CDR3 with reference TRBV5-1 and TRBJ1-3 gives the whole variable domain KAGVTQTPRYLIKTRGQQVTLSCSPISGHRSVSWYQQTPGQGLQFLFEYFSETQRNKGNFPGRFSGRQFSNSRSEMNVSTLELGDSALYLCASSTDRAGNTIYFGEGSWLTVV.

This chain links TRBV4-3 with TRBJ2-3; D gene uncertain. Trimming took 5 bases from V and 4 from J, leaving 10 bases between them. The CDR3 is made up of 13 amino acids. Germline CDR1 is LGHNA and CDR2 is YSLEER. CDR3 region: CASSFARADTQYF. CDR3 DNA: TGCGCCAGCAGCTTCGCCCGGGCAGATACGCAGTATTTT.

The rearrangement uses TRBV19 and TRBJ1-5; the D gene is possibly TRBD1 (6 bases). Germline CDR1 LNHDA, CDR2 SQIVND (reference sequence). The ends were cut back, 7 bases at V and 1 base at J, with 11 bases in the middle. This CDR3 region has 14 residues. DNA for the CDR3: TGTGCCAGTACCCCCCAGGGGAGCAATCAGCCCCAGCATTTT. As protein: CASTPQGSNQPQHF. Filled out from reference TRBV19 and TRBJ1-5, the complete variable domain reads DGGITQSPKYLFRKEGQNVTLSCEQNLNHDAMYWYRQDPGQGLRLIYYSQIVNDFQKGDIAEGYSVSREKKESFPLTVTSAQKNPTAFYLCASTPQGSNQPQHFGDGTRLSIL.

This chain joins TRBV30 and TRBJ1-1; a weak D match, TRBD1 (6 bases). The germline V gene encodes CDR1 GTSNPN and CDR2 SVGIG (reference sequence). The CDR3 is made up of 14 amino acids. Trimming cost V 2 bases and J 1 base, with 11 bases left between them. The CDR3 reads CAWSPGQRNTEAFF. The CDR3 DNA reads TGTGCCTGGAGTCCCGGACAGAGGAACACTGAAGCTTTCTTT.

J is TRBJ2-7 and V is TRBV11-2, with 13 bases identical to TRBD2. Trimming cost V 4 bases and J 0 bases; bases outside gene matches: 3. The CDR3 totals 16 residues. Germline CDR1 and CDR2: SGHAT and FQNNGV. CDR3 residues: CASSSRLAGGSYEQYF. CDR3 DNA: TGTGCCAGCAGCTCCCGACTAGCGGGAGGCTCCTACGAGCAGTACTTC.